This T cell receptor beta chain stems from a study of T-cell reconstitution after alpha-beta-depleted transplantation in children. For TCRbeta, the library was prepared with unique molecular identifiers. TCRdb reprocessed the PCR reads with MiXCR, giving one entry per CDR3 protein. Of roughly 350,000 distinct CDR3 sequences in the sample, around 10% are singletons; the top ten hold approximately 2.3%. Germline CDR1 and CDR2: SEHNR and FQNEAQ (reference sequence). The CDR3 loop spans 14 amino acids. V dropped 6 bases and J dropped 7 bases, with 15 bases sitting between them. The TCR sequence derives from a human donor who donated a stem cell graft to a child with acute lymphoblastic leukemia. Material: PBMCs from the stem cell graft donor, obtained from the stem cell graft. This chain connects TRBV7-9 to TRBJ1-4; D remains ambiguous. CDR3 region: CASRKGSTLEKLFF. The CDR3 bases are TGTGCCAGCAGAAAAGGGAGTACCCTTGAAAAACTGTTTTTT.